The clone carrying this TCR beta chain was recorded many times. The data stem from a study of T-cell reconstitution after alpha-beta-depleted transplantation in children. Per germline, CDR1 KGHSH and CDR2 LQKENI. This CDR3 spans 15 amino acids. The V segment lost 3 bases and the J segment 4 bases; nucleotides outside the gene matches: 6. The TCRbeta library incorporated unique molecular identifiers. TCRdb used MiXCR to reprocess the PCR reads, holding one entry per CDR3 protein. Of fewer than 200,000 distinct CDR3 sequences listed, about 6.4% were seen once; the top ten hold 3%. The rearrangement uses TRBV18 and TRBJ1-5; TRBD1 matches at 7 bases. This receptor was identified in a human donor who donated a stem cell graft to a child with Wiskott-Aldrich syndrome. Sample: PBMCs from the stem cell graft donor, taken from the stem cell graft. CDR3 sequence (DNA): TGTGCCAGCTCACCCCAGACAGGGTTAAATCAGCCCCAGCATTTT. Its protein is CASSPQTGLNQPQHF. The full variable domain, its missing parts supplied by reference TRBV18 and TRBJ1-5, is NAGVMQNPRHLVRRRGQEARLRCSPMKGHSHVYWYRQLPEEGLKFMVYLQKENIIDESGMPKERFSAEFPKEGPSILRIQQVVRGDSAAYFCASSPQTGLNQPQHFGDGTRLSIL.